Sequencing of this T cell receptor (beta chain) was carried out in a study of OX40 agonist ivuxolimab in advanced cancers. Study-wide context: Among those enrolled, mean age was around 60 years (range 23 to 79) and about 79% were male.

The CDR3 runs to 13 residues. V shed 5 bases, J shed 5 bases, and the junction held 5 bases outside the gene matches. Germline lookup yields CDR1 MNHNS and CDR2 SASEGT. The study's findings and limits: Low normalized T-cell clonal expansion also characterized some of the nonresponders. CD8+ T cells were the subset that, on average, had more expanded clones than CD4+.

Data came from immunoSEQ multiplex PCR; TCRdb stores just in-frame clones and leaves some out. The sample contains 14,000 or so clones, 77% of which appear only once. Details on this clone: Its antigen is undetermined.

The receptor was derived from an adult with an advanced solid tumor such as melanoma, head and neck, liver or kidney cancer. The chain joins TRBV6-1 to TRBJ1-2, with TRBD1 matching over 7 bases. The source was CD4+ or CD8+ T cells sorted from blood, collected in a trial of the OX40 agonist ivuxolimab. The CDR3 DNA is TGTGCCAGCAGTCGGACAGGAAATTATGGCTACACCTTC. Translation gives CASSRTGNYGYTF.